The sequence of this T cell receptor beta chain was determined in a study of Graves' ophthalmopathy and Graves' hyperthyroidism. This clonotype has a count of ten or more. Its specificity is not known. Amplification of TCR beta CDR3 regions used RNA transcripts. Scientists carried out first-round RT-PCR using HTBI primers and then a second-round multiplex PCR. TCRdb reprocessed the multiplex PCR reads with MiXCR, giving one entry per CDR3 protein. The sample lists about 400,000 distinct CDR3 sequences; around 20% were seen once. Study-level results: Ophthalmopathy progression was predicted by the model at 60% to 71% sensitivity and 72% to 80% specificity.

This TCR was recovered from a woman aged 18 to 35 with Graves' ophthalmopathy. The specimen was peripheral blood.

The CDR3 bases are TGTGCCTGGAGTGTAGGAGGGTACGAGCAGTACTTC. Translating it yields CAWSVGGYEQYF. V gene TRBV30 combines with J gene TRBJ2-7; a possible D gene is TRBD2 (6 bases). The CDR3 contains 12 residues. Germline CDR1 and CDR2: GTSNPN and SVGIG (reference sequence). V lost 0 bases to trimming and J lost 4 bases, with 7 bases between them.